These 21 T cell receptor beta chains were sequenced from one sample in a study of radiation and T cells in renal cell carcinoma. The method was immunoSEQ multiplex PCR; TCRdb's version includes in-frame clones alone and lacks a portion of them. The repertoire consists of 15,000 or so clones, with 50% occurring once and the leading ten covering less than 50%. Treatment of the sample: 15 Gy SBRT to primary tumor, nephrectomy 4 weeks later. The sample here was tumor tissue, taken from a patient whose treatment included radiotherapy and nephrectomy. The source of these receptors is an older woman with renal cell carcinoma.

The chain employs TRBV29-1 and TRBJ1-1, with D unresolved. The germline CDR1 and CDR2 sequences are SQVTM and ANQGSEA. This CDR3 comprises 13 residues. V was cut by 1 base and J by 0 bases, with 6 bases left in between. The CDR3 DNA is TGCAGCGTTGAAGGGCTTTTGAACACTGAAGCTTTCTTT. As protein: CSVEGLLNTEAFF.

The V and J genes are TRBV4-1 and TRBJ1-1; D unclear. The CDR3 runs to 19 residues. Germline values: CDR1 MGHRA, CDR2 YSYEKL. V was trimmed by 0 bases and J by 0 bases, leaving 20 bases between them. CDR3 amino acids: CASSQDFRRGGYMNTEAFF. The CDR3 DNA is TGCGCCAGCAGCCAAGATTTTAGGCGGGGAGGGTACATGAACACTGAAGCTTTCTTT.

This chain links TRBV9 with TRBJ2-1, with D maybe TRBD2 (7 bases). The CDR3 is 16 amino acids. Germline values: CDR1 SGDLS, CDR2 YYNGEE. V was trimmed by 0 bases and J by 3 bases, leaving 13 bases between them. The CDR3 sequence is CASSVAGGGHYNEQFF. DNA of the CDR3: TGTGCCAGCAGCGTAGCTGGGGGGGGGCACTACAATGAGCAGTTCTTC.

The gene calls are TRBV7-9 and TRBJ2-3; no reliable D call. V was trimmed by 4 bases and J by 3 bases, leaving 20 bases between them. The CDR3 sequence is 17 residues long. Germline V CDR1 and CDR2: SEHNR, FQNEAQ (reference sequence). The CDR3 sequence is CASSSRTMHFPTDTQYF. CDR3 bases: TGTGCCAGCAGCTCCCGAACTATGCATTTCCCAACAGATACGCAGTATTTT. Full variable domain (remainder filled in from reference TRBV7-9 and TRBJ2-3): DTGVSQNPRHKITKRGQNVTFRCDPISEHNRLYWYRQTLGQGPEFLTYFQNEAQLEKSRLLSDRFSAERPKGSFSTLEIQRTEQGDSAMYLCASSSRTMHFPTDTQYFGPGTRLTVL.

This sequence joins TRBV6-6 and TRBJ1-3; 9 bases agree with TRBD1. Germline lookup yields CDR1 MNHNY and CDR2 SVGAGI (reference sequence). J lost 2 bases, V lost 11 bases, and 4 bases had no gene match. The CDR3 is 13 residues long. CDR3 nucleotide sequence: TGTGCCTGTCGGACAGGGGCTGGAAACACCATATATTTT. Protein product: CACRTGAGNTIYF.

The chain combines TRBV18 with TRBJ1-5; D remains unclear. Germline values: CDR1 KGHSH, CDR2 LQKENI. CDR3 length: 14 residues. V was clipped by 0 bases and J by 5 bases, with 8 bases between them. The CDR3 loop reads CASSPPTEDQPQHF. The DNA of the CDR3 is TGTGCCAGCTCACCACCGACTGAGGATCAGCCCCAGCATTTT.

This clone was detected a few times. This chain connects TRBV21-1 to TRBJ1-2. TRBV21-1 is flagged as a pseudogene. The CDR3 has 15 amino acids. CDR3 residues: CASSKEGGYTYGYTF. The CDR3 DNA follows: TGTGCCAGCAGCAAAGAGGGGGGTTATACCTATGGCTACACCTTC.

By frequency in the sample, this clone is medium-sized (0.01 to 0.1%). The gene calls are TRBV28 and TRBJ1-3, with a weak D call TRBD1 (6 bases). Per germline, CDR1 MDHEN and CDR2 SYDVKM. V was trimmed by 6 bases and J by 2 bases, leaving 11 bases between them. CDR3 length equals 14 residues. CDR3 sequence reads: CASSPPGAGNTIYF. Here the CDR3 DNA reads TGTGCCAGCAGCCCACCAGGGGCTGGAAACACCATATATTTT. Drawing the rest from reference TRBV28 and TRBJ1-3, the complete variable domain is DVKVTQSSRYLVKRTGEKVFLECVQDMDHENMFWYRQDPGLGLRLIYFSYDVKMKEKGDIPEGYSVSREKKERFSLILESASTNQTSMYLCASSPPGAGNTIYFGEGSWLTVV.

This chain uses TRBV10-3 with TRBJ2-7; D is undetermined. The V gene's germline CDR1 is ENHRY and CDR2 SYGVKD. This CDR3 spans 14 amino acids. V was trimmed by 7 bases and J by 0 bases, leaving 13 bases between them. In DNA, the CDR3 is TGTGCCATCAACAATCGAGTGAGCTCCTACGAGCAGTACTTC. It is translated as CAINNRVSSYEQYF.

This clone occurred a few times. V and J are TRBV5-6 and TRBJ2-3; 7 positions match TRBD2. CDR1 and CDR2 (germline): SGHDT, YYEEEE. J lost 6 bases, V lost 3 bases, and 7 bases had no gene match. This CDR3 is built from 14 residues. Written as DNA, the CDR3 is TGTGCCAGCAGCTCCCTCGGGGGGACGGATACGCAGTATTTT. Translation: CASSSLGGTDTQYF.

The V call is TRBV5-4, the J call TRBJ2-7; D might be TRBD2 (6 bases). Deletions cut 4 bases from V and 4 bases from J, with 18 bases between. The germline V gene has CDR1 SGHNT and CDR2 YYREEE (reference sequence). This CDR3 region has 15 residues. The CDR3 loop reads CASSPAPSAGYEQYF. The CDR3 DNA reads as TGTGCCAGCAGCCCCGCCCCTAGCGCAGGTTACGAGCAGTACTTC.

CDR3 sequence reads: CASSPSGGGNILEQYF. CDR3 DNA: TGCGCCAGCAGCCCTAGTGGGGGCGGCAATATTCTAGAGCAGTACTTC. This chain uses TRBV5-1 with TRBJ2-7, with a possible D match to TRBD1 (6 bases). Germline V gene lookup returns CDR1 SGHRS and CDR2 YFSETQ. V was clipped by 4 bases and J by 7 bases, with 24 bases between them. This CDR3 has 16 residues.

This clone was recorded at least ten times. The chain joins TRBV6-5 to TRBJ1-2; 7 nucleotides line up with TRBD1. Germline CDR1 is MNHEY and CDR2 is SVGAGI. This CDR3 spans 15 amino acids. The V segment lost 1 base and the J segment 6 bases; nucleotides outside the gene matches: 8. CDR3 sequence: CASSYFTGEGNGYTF. The CDR3 DNA reads as TGTGCCAGCAGTTACTTCACAGGGGAAGGAAATGGCTACACCTTC.

This clone was counted a few times. The chain combines TRBV7-3 with TRBJ2-3; TRBD2 matches at 7 bases. Germline-derived CDR1 and CDR2 are SGHTA and FQGTGA. The CDR3 extends over 14 amino acids. V lost 2 bases and J lost 8; bases outside the gene matches: 7. This chain's CDR3 is CASSLQAGWGTQYF. In DNA form, the CDR3 reads TGTGCCAGCAGCTTACAAGCGGGGTGGGGTACGCAGTATTTT.

The chain has TRBV11-2 and TRBJ2-1; 12 nucleotides align to TRBD2. Losses at the gene ends were 5 bases for V and 5 bases for J; bases not matched to a gene: 7. Germline V gene data show CDR1 as SGHAT and CDR2 as FQNNGV. There are 16 residues in the CDR3. CDR3 DNA: TGTGCCAGCAGCCCGTCCGGACTAGCGGGGAACAATGAGCAGTTCTTC. Protein product: CASSPSGLAGNNEQFF.

In the case of this clone: A far larger clone is only one base removed, so a read error is likely. CDR3: CASSGGTDTQYF. The DNA for the CDR3 is TGTGCCAGCAGTGGGGGCACAGATACGCAGTATTTT. The chain recombines TRBV6-6 with TRBJ2-3; D is uncertain. This CDR3 is 12 amino acids long. Deletions cut 5 bases from V and 1 base from J, with 4 bases between. Germline V gene lookup returns CDR1 MNHNY and CDR2 SVGAGI (reference sequence).

This clone has more than one count but fewer than ten. V is TRBV19 and J is TRBJ2-3; 10 positions match TRBD1. The CDR3 consists of 15 residues. Germline V gene lookup returns CDR1 LNHDA and CDR2 SQIVND (reference sequence). Unmatched junction bases numbered 8, after V lost 7 bases and J lost 4 bases. CDR3 coding DNA: TGTGCCAGTACTCTGACAGGGGGCGCGGCAGATACGCAGTATTTT. Its protein is CASTLTGGAADTQYF.

This clone was observed a few times. The chain combines TRBV2 with TRBJ2-7; a possible D gene is TRBD2 (5 bases). Germline CDR1 and CDR2: SNHLY and FYNNEI. V was trimmed by 2 bases and J by 2 bases, leaving 13 bases between them. There are 15 residues in the CDR3. This chain's CDR3 is CASSEQVAQTYEQYF. The CDR3 coding sequence is TGTGCCAGCAGTGAACAGGTAGCGCAGACCTACGAGCAGTACTTC.

The V call is TRBV15, the J call TRBJ2-5; D ambiguous. The length of the CDR3 is 10 residues. The V end lost 8 bases, the J end lost 2 bases, and 3 bases lay between the germline ends. Germline loops: CDR1 LNHNV, CDR2 YYDKDF (reference sequence). Here the CDR3 reads CATGQETQYF. The CDR3 coding sequence is TGTGCCACCGGACAAGAGACCCAGTACTTC. The variable domain in full, with the rest retrieved from reference TRBV15 and TRBJ2-5, is DAMVIQNPRYQVTQFGKPVTLSCSQTLNHNVMYWYQQKSSQAPKLLFHYYDKDFNNEADTPDNFQSRRPNTSFCFLDIRSPGLGDTAMYLCATGQETQYFGPGTRLLVL.

V and J are TRBV7-9 and TRBJ2-4; perhaps TRBD2 as D (6 bases). In germline, CDR1 is SEHNR, CDR2 FQNEAQ (reference sequence). The CDR3 has 14 residues. V shed 5 bases and J shed 6 bases, with 14 bases lying between them. CDR3 protein: CASSTGEARNIQYF. In nucleotides, the CDR3 is TGTGCCAGCAGCACCGGGGAGGCGAGAAACATTCAGTACTTC.

This chain links TRBV27 with TRBJ2-7; 7 bases are shared with TRBD1. This CDR3 is built from 17 residues. The germline CDR1 and CDR2 sequences are MNHEY and SMNVEV (reference sequence). V lost 5 bases, J lost 3 bases, and 16 bases stayed unmatched. CDR3 nucleotide sequence: TGTGCCAGCAGTAAGACAGGGTGGGGACGGCTCGTCTACGAGCAGTACTTC. It codes for CASSKTGWGRLVYEQYF.